This T cell receptor beta chain was captured by sequencing in a study of blood T cell repertoires in COVID-19. Germline assignment: CDR1 GTSNPN and CDR2 SVGIG (reference sequence). This CDR3 is built from 12 residues. V shed 7 bases and J shed 10 bases, with 16 bases lying between them. Sequencing used immunoSEQ multiplex PCR; TCRdb keeps in-frame clones, though not all of them. The sample comprises under 75,000 clones, roughly 87% of which are singletons, and roughly a tenth rests with the top ten. This clone came up a few times. Sequenced sample: peripheral blood. The chain carries TRBV30 and TRBJ1-4, with D perhaps TRBD1 (5 bases). The origin of this receptor is a woman under 30 with acute or convalescent COVID-19. CDR3 in amino acids: CASRDSTRKLFF. The CDR3 DNA sequence: TGTGCCTCCCGGGACTCAACCAGAAAACTGTTTTTT.